A selection of T cell receptor beta chains follows, all from one sample in a study of OX40 agonist ivuxolimab in advanced cancers. TCRdb keeps only in-frame clones here, not all; method: immunoSEQ multiplex PCR. The table lists roughly 71,000 clones, 85% of them singletons. The sample consisted of CD4+ or CD8+ T cells sorted from blood, taken in a trial of the OX40 agonist ivuxolimab. The receptor set was obtained from an adult with an advanced solid tumor such as melanoma, head and neck, liver or kidney cancer. The CDR3 runs from the conserved cysteine through the conserved F or W. D genes are given only for firm matches. Where a row states a size, it is once, few, many or the class of an expanded clone; other rows omit it.

>TRBJ2-1|TRBD2|TRBV11-2|-
TGTGCCAGCAGCTTAGAACTAGCGTCCTACAATGAGCAGTTCTTC
CASSLELASYNEQFF
>TRBJ2-7|-|TRBV5-1|-
TGCGCCAGCAGCCGAGTCCCCTACGAGCAGTACTTC
CASSRVPYEQYF
>TRBJ1-2|-|TRBV2|-
TGTGCCAGCAGTGTGTCGGACTATGGCTACACCTTC
CASSVSDYGYTF
>TRBJ1-2|TRBD1|TRBV28|-
TGTGCCAGCAGGAAGCAGGGGGTCTATGGCTACACCTTC
CASRKQGVYGYTF
>TRBJ2-3|TRBD2|TRBV5-4|-
TGTGCCAGCAGCTTTGGGGCTAGCGGGGGCACAGATACGCAGTATTTT
CASSFGASGGTDTQYF
>TRBJ1-2|-|TRBV21-1|-
TGTGCCAGCAGCAAAGCGTGGGGGGTCGGCTATGGCTACACCTTC
CASSKAWGVGYGYTF
>TRBJ2-7|TRBD1|TRBV7-9|-
TGTGCCAGCAGCGGACAGGGGGTTCCCCACGAGCAGTACTTC
CASSGQGVPHEQYF
>TRBJ2-7|TRBD1|TRBV4-1|-
TGCGCCAGCAGCCAAGTGTTGGGACAGGGGGCGAAGAACGAGCAGTACTTC
CASSQVLGQGAKNEQYF
>TRBJ2-1|-|TRBV28|-
TGTGCCAGCAGTTTATCGACGGCGGGCTCCTACAATGAGCAGTTCTTC
CASSLSTAGSYNEQFF
>TRBJ1-1|TRBD1|TRBV4-1|few
TGCGCCAGCAGCCGAGGACAGGGGCGGGACACTGAAGCTTTCTTT
CASSRGQGRDTEAFF
>TRBJ2-1|TRBD2|TRBV19|-
TGTGCCAGTAGTGTGGAGCGGGGGGGCCCCCGTGAGCAGTTCTTC
CASSVERGGPREQFF
>TRBJ1-3|TRBD1|TRBV11-2|-
TGTGCCAGCAGCTTGAGACAGGGACACACCATATATTTT
CASSLRQGHTIYF
>TRBJ2-3|-|TRBV10-3|-
TGTGCCATCAGCGGCCCTTTAGGAGGCCCTGATTGGTATTTT
CAISGPLGGPDWYF
>TRBJ1-2|-|TRBV7-8|once
TGTGCCAGCAGCCAACAGGGAGACTATGGCTACACCTTC
CASSQQGDYGYTF
>TRBJ1-2|-|TRBV11-2|-
TGTGCCAGCAGCAATTCGAACTATGGCTACACCTTC
CASSNSNYGYTF
>TRBJ1-2|-|TRBV11-3|-
TGTGCCAGCAGCTGGCCTAACTATGGCTACACCTTC
CASSWPNYGYTF
>TRBJ2-1|TRBD2|TRBV7-2|-
TGTGCCAGCAGCTCCCAAAGCGGGAAACACAATGAGCAGTTCTTC
CASSSQSGKHNEQFF
>TRBJ2-7|-|TRBV19|-
TGTGCCAGTAGTATAGCGGCGGGTATCAACTACGAGCAGTACTTC
CASSIAAGINYEQYF
>TRBJ1-1|-|TRBV28|-
TGTGCCAGCAGTTCCCGGCTCCGGGACCGAACTGAAGCTTTCTTT
CASSSRLRDRTEAFF
>TRBJ1-2|-|TRBV5-4|few
TGTGCCAGCAGCTTGGCCGGGGGTCCCGGCTACACCTTC
CASSLAGGPGYTF
>TRBJ2-7|-|TRBV7-8|medium-sized
TGTGCCAGCAGCTTGACTTACTACGAGCAGTACTTC
CASSLTYYEQYF
>TRBJ2-4|-|TRBV5-1|-
TGCGCCAGCAGCGGGAAAGCGTGGGGTGACAAAAACATTCAGTACTTC
CASSGKAWGDKNIQYF
>TRBJ2-2|-|TRBV7-3|-
TGTGCCAGCAGCTTAAGATATGGCGGGGAGCTGTTTTTT
CASSLRYGGELFF
>TRBJ1-2|TRBD1|TRBV5-6|-
TGTGCCAGCAGCTTGGGACAGGGCTCTTATGGCTACACCTTC
CASSLGQGSYGYTF
>TRBJ2-5|-|TRBV19|-
TGTGCCAGTAGTGAATTCCGGGAGACCCAGTACTTC
CASSEFRETQYF
>TRBJ1-1|-|TRBV30|-
TGTGCCTGGAGTGTGGTCCCAGGGGCCCAAGAAGCTTTCTTT
CAWSVVPGAQEAFF
>TRBJ1-1|-|TRBV7-9|-
TGTGCCGGGGGGAAGAACACTGAAGCTTTCTTT
CAGGKNTEAFF